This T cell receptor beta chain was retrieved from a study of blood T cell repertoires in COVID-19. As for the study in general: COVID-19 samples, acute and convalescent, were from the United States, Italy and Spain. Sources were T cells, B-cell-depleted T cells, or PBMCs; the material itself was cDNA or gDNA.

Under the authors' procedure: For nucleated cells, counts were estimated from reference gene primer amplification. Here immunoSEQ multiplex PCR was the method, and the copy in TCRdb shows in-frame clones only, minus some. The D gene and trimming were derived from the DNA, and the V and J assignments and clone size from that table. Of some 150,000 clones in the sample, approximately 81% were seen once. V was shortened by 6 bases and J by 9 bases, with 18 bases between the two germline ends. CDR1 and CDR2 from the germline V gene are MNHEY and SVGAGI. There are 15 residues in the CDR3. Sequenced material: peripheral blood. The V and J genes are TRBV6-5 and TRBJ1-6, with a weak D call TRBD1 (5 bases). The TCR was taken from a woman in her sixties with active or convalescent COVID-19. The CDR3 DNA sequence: TGTGCCAGCAGCGATAGGACAACTGAATCTTCACCCCTCCACTTT. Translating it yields CASSDRTTESSPLHF.